Below, 21 T cell receptor beta chains from the same sample are listed, as sequenced in a study of blood T cell repertoires in COVID-19. Clones were sequenced by immunoSEQ multiplex PCR, and TCRdb holds only the in-frame ones, with some missing. In the table there are about 76,000 clones, 80% to 90% of which are singletons. Specimen: peripheral blood. The receptors shown here come from a man aged 55-75 years with COVID-19, enrolled during active disease.

This sequence joins TRBV3-1 (or the pseudogene TRBV3-2) and TRBJ2-7, with D possibly matching TRBD2 (5 bases). This CDR3 has 10 residues. CDR1 and CDR2 (germline): LGHDT, YNNKEL (reference sequence). Trimming cost V 8 bases and J 4 bases, with 6 bases left between them. Here the CDR3 DNA reads TGTGCCAGCGGCGGGTACGAGCAGTACTTC. Its protein is CASGGYEQYF.

This clone appeared once. The chain has TRBV14 and TRBJ2-2, with 8 bases fitting TRBD2. Germline CDR1 reads SGHDN; CDR2 reads FVKESK. After removal of 2 bases from V and 5 bases from J, the junction contained 7 bases not matched to a gene. The CDR3 runs 16 residues. The CDR3 is CASSQHGGARTGELFF. The DNA of the CDR3 is TGTGCCAGCAGCCAACACGGGGGGGCACGGACCGGGGAGCTGTTTTTT.

This sequence joins TRBV7-9 and TRBJ1-4; D unresolved. Between the trimmed V and J ends, which lost 7 bases and 5 bases, there was a span of 17 bases. Germline loops: CDR1 SEHNR, CDR2 FQNEAQ (reference sequence). CDR3 length equals 15 residues. The CDR3 here is CASTALGPQNEKLFF. Here the CDR3 DNA reads TGTGCCAGCACCGCCCTTGGGCCACAGAATGAAAAACTGTTTTTT.

This chain connects TRBV19 to TRBJ2-1; 10 positions match TRBD2. The germline V gene encodes CDR1 LNHDA and CDR2 SQIVND (reference sequence). The V segment lost 7 bases and the J segment 3 bases; nucleotides outside the gene matches: 6. The CDR3 extends over 15 amino acids. In nucleotides, the CDR3 is TGTGCCAGTAATCCAGGACTAGCGGTCTACAATGAGCAGTTCTTC. Its translation: CASNPGLAVYNEQFF.

The chain is built from TRBV5-4 and TRBJ2-7; 8 bases line up with TRBD2. V was pared by 4 bases and J by 0 bases, with 15 bases of the junction left unmatched. Germline V gene lookup returns CDR1 SGHNT and CDR2 YYREEE (reference sequence). The CDR3 runs 18 residues. This CDR3 is CASSGGQRETQFSYEQYF. The CDR3 DNA reads TGTGCCAGCAGCGGGGGGCAGCGGGAGACTCAATTCTCCTACGAGCAGTACTTC.

This sequence joins TRBV3-1 (or the pseudogene TRBV3-2) and TRBJ1-3; perhaps TRBD1 as D (6 bases). CDR1 LGHDT and CDR2 YNNKEL come from the germline V gene (reference sequence). The germline V and J ends were trimmed by 6 bases and 7 bases, with 16 bases remaining between them. The CDR3 is made up of 14 amino acids. CDR3 nucleotide sequence: TGTGCCAGCAGTCAGGACAGCTCTTCGAACACCATATATTTT. Translated, it gives CASSQDSSSNTIYF.

In DNA form, the CDR3 reads TGTGCCAGCAGTAGCCGGGACAGGGGGCCTGATACGCAGTATTTT. Protein: CASSSRDRGPDTQYF. The V and J genes are TRBV6-5 and TRBJ2-3; TRBD1 aligns across 12 bases. There are 15 residues in the CDR3. From germline, CDR1 is MNHEY and CDR2 SVGAGI. V lost 5 bases and J lost 6; bases outside the gene matches: 6.

The chain uses TRBV6-4 and TRBJ1-1, with D possibly matching TRBD1 (5 bases). Trimming took off 0 bases at V and 5 bases at J, with 7 bases between the two ends. Germline CDR1 is MRHNA and CDR2 is SNTAGT. The CDR3 has 13 amino acids. The DNA of the CDR3 is TGTGCCAGCAGTGACTCTAGGGGAACTGAAGCTTTCTTT. It is translated as CASSDSRGTEAFF.

The genes are TRBV5-5 and TRBJ1-4, with 7 bases identical to TRBD1. The CDR3 consists of 15 residues. Trimming removed 4 bases from V and 6 bases from J; junction bases left unmatched: 9. CDR1 and CDR2 (germline): SGHKS, YYEKEE (reference sequence). CDR3 coding DNA: TGTGCCAGCAGCCTAACAGGGGAATTGTATGAAAAACTGTTTTTT. Translated, it gives CASSLTGELYEKLFF.

V gene TRBV11-2 combines with J gene TRBJ1-1, with TRBD1 matching over 10 bases. Trimming cost V 5 bases and J 0 bases; bases outside gene matches: 6. The germline V gene has CDR1 SGHAT and CDR2 FQNNGV. This CDR3 is built from 16 residues. CDR3 loop: CASSSSTGGMNTEAFF. The CDR3 DNA is TGTGCCAGCAGCAGCTCGACAGGGGGCATGAACACTGAAGCTTTCTTT.

This chain uses TRBV2 with TRBJ2-2; 7 positions match TRBD2. CDR1 is SNHLY and CDR2 is FYNNEI in the germline V gene. The CDR3 loop spans 15 amino acids. Trimming took 5 bases from V and 2 from J; bases not matched to a gene: 5. The CDR3 region is CASSIAGANTGELFF. CDR3 DNA sequence: TGTGCCAGCAGTATCGCGGGAGCAAACACCGGGGAGCTGTTTTTT.

The rearrangement links TRBV2 to TRBJ1-1, with 9 bases aligning to TRBD1. CDR3 length: 16 residues. Germline CDR1 SNHLY, CDR2 FYNNEI. The CDR3 loop is CATKRDRASMNTEAFF. In DNA form, the CDR3 reads TGTGCGACCAAGAGGGACAGGGCTTCAATGAACACTGAAGCTTTCTTT. The whole variable domain, filled in from reference TRBV2 and TRBJ1-1, reads EPEVTQTPSHQVTQMGQEVILRCVPISNHLYFYWYRQILGQKVEFLVSFYNNEISEKSEIFDDQFSVERPDGSNFTLKIRSTKLEDSAMYFCATKRDRASMNTEAFFGQGTRLTVV.

This clone turned up a few times. The genes are TRBV7-3 and TRBJ1-2; TRBD1 matches 7 bases. Germline V gene sequence: CDR1 SGHTA, CDR2 FQGTGA. The CDR3 consists of 15 residues. Unmatched junction bases numbered 7, after V lost 0 bases and J lost 6 bases. In DNA, the CDR3 is TGTGCCAGCAGCTTAACAGGGGGCAGTGTGGATGGCTACACCTTC. Its translation is CASSLTGGSVDGYTF.

CDR3 DNA: TGTGCCAGCAGCCTCGAGGCGGGCACTGAAGCTTTCTTT. It codes for CASSLEAGTEAFF. The chain is built from TRBV6-5 and TRBJ1-1; D gene unclear. The germline V gene encodes CDR1 MNHEY and CDR2 SVGAGI. The CDR3 consists of 13 residues. V lost 6 bases to trimming and J lost 4 bases, with 12 bases between them.

This chain links TRBV7-6 with TRBJ2-6, with D unresolved. The CDR3 has 16 residues. Germline V gene data show CDR1 as SGHVS and CDR2 as FNYEAQ. V lost 7 bases to trimming and J lost 4 bases, with 17 bases between them. The CDR3 coding sequence is TGTGCCAGCACCAACACAGCTATGAGCGGGGCCAACGTCCTGACTTTC. It codes for CASTNTAMSGANVLTF.

This clone was seen repeatedly, ten times or more. The rearrangement uses TRBV9 and TRBJ1-4; the D is unclear. Trimming removed 0 bases at V and 12 bases at J, with 9 bases between. Germline values: CDR1 SGDLS, CDR2 YYNGEE. This CDR3 contains 12 residues. CDR3 in amino acids: CASSVVGDELFF. DNA for the CDR3: TGTGCCAGCAGCGTAGTAGGAGACGAACTGTTTTTT.

The CDR3 is CASSSRGAQETQYF. The CDR3 bases are TGTGCCAGCAGTTCACGGGGGGCACAAGAGACCCAGTACTTC. The V gene is TRBV5-4, the J gene TRBJ2-5; TRBD2 might be the D (7 bases). Germline V gene sequence: CDR1 SGHNT, CDR2 YYREEE (reference sequence). This CDR3 comprises 14 residues. Trimming took off 5 bases at V and 2 bases at J, with 13 bases between the two ends. Supplemented by reference TRBV5-4 and TRBJ2-5, the full variable domain reads ETGVTQSPTHLIKTRGQQVTLRCSSQSGHNTVSWYQQALGQGPQFIFQYYREEENGRGNFPPRFSGLQFPNYSSELNVNALELDDSALYLCASSSRGAQETQYFGPGTRLLVL.

This clone occurred once. The rearrangement joins TRBV7-9 to TRBJ2-7, with a possible D match to TRBD1 (5 bases). V was cut by 7 bases and J by 3 bases, with 10 bases left in between. The CDR3 is 12 amino acids. Per the germline V gene, CDR1 is SEHNR and CDR2 is FQNEAQ (reference sequence). This CDR3 reads CASTSQGYEQYF. For the CDR3, the DNA is TGTGCCAGCACATCGCAGGGCTACGAGCAGTACTTC.

The V call is TRBV27, the J call TRBJ1-5, with 7 positions matching TRBD1. In germline, CDR1 is MNHEY, CDR2 SMNVEV (reference sequence). The ends lost 4 bases at V and 1 base at J; junction bases unmatched: 10. There are 17 residues in the CDR3. CDR3 DNA sequence: TGTGCCAGCAGTTACAGGGGCCCCCTGGTCAGCAATCAGCCCCAGCATTTT. It specifies CASSYRGPLVSNQPQHF.

CDR3 DNA sequence: TGTGCCAGCAGGGGAAATAGCGGTGAAACCGGGGAGCTGTTTTTT. This sequence encodes CASRGNSGETGELFF. V and J are TRBV2 and TRBJ2-2, with a tentative D call TRBD2 (6 bases). The length of the CDR3 is 15 residues. Germline V CDR1 and CDR2: SNHLY, FYNNEI. V lost 6 bases and J lost 5, with 16 bases in between.

The rearrangement links TRBV7-3 to TRBJ2-1; TRBD2 matches at 10 bases. V gave up 5 bases and J gave up 8 bases; unmatched junction bases: 6. Per the germline V gene, CDR1 is SGHTA and CDR2 is FQGTGA. The CDR3 runs 14 residues. The CDR3, as DNA: TGTGCCAGCAGCAAGCGGGAGGGCCTCCATGAGCAGTTCTTC. It translates to CASSKREGLHEQFF. Supplemented by reference TRBV7-3 and TRBJ2-1, the full variable domain reads GAGVSQTPSNKVTEKGKYVELRCDPISGHTALYWYRQSLGQGPEFLIYFQGTGAADDSGLPNDRFFAVRPEGSVSTLKIQRTERGDSAVYLCASSKREGLHEQFFGPGTRLTVL.